This T cell receptor beta chain was documented in a study of cytomegalovirus exposure and HLA in healthy donors. Whole-study findings and limits: What was likely a sequencing artifact was a cluster of highly shared sequence variants. Being indistinguishable, some V segments were excluded, TRBV6-2 and TRBV6-3 among them.

Use of 60 Vbeta and 13 Jbeta primers characterized the PCR. Repertoires were generated with immunoSEQ multiplex PCR, while TCRdb's copy carries only in-frame clones and drops some. The sample lists fewer than 200,000 clones, roughly 84% seen once, with around 1.5% in the top ten. This CDR3 has 14 residues. Trimming pared 2 bases from V and 7 bases from J, leaving 14 bases between. The germline gives CDR1 LNHDA, CDR2 SQIVND (reference sequence). In its sample, this clone was seen a few times. Its antigen is unknown. The sequence derives from a male donor in good health and CMV-seronegative. This sequence joins TRBV19 and TRBJ1-1; no definite D call. The sample consisted of PBMCs. In DNA form, the CDR3 reads TGTGCCAGTAGTATAAACGCAGGCCCTTATGAAGCTTTCTTT. It encodes CASSINAGPYEAFF.